Included here is one T cell receptor beta chain sequence, with context. It lacks a known antigen. Base qualities are not recorded, but no much larger clone differs from it by a single base. The immunoSEQ Assay, a bias-controlled multiplex PCR, was used to amplify TCRbeta CDR3 regions from genomic DNA. As for the original processing: The number of nucleated cells in each sample was estimated by amplification of reference gene primers within the assay. To quantify the absolute abundance of each unique TCRbeta CDR3 rearrangement, sequence reads were collapsed and filtered. Productive Simpson clonality was computed per sample as the square root of Simpson's diversity index over productive rearrangements. The immuneACCESS repertoire file appears here via TCRdb, limited to in-frame rearrangements. These files lack a portion of the clones; in checked studies, under half of the deficit traces to unresolved V genes, and the cause of the others is not known. That table furnishes V, J and clone size, whereas the DNA furnished D and trimming. Counted in this sample were approximately 230,000 clones; approximately 90% of them appeared once. The top ten clones comprise just under 6.5% of the sample.

The CDR3 measures 14 amino acids from cysteine to phenylalanine. Only the CDR3 part of the read is kept: 42 bases, read in frame from the first base. CDR1 and CDR2 were assigned from the germline V gene as SNHLY and FYNNEI. Trimming costs V 5 bases and J 4 bases, and their ends lie 13 bases apart. These data belong to a study of blood T cell repertoires in COVID-19 (dated by TCRdb to 2019 to 2021). In terms of the full investigation: The collaborator samples originated in the United States, Italy and Spain and spanned the acute and convalescent phases of COVID-19. A freely available public database, intended as a resource for researchers studying the immune response to SARS-CoV-2, is where the repertoires were released. The samples were drawn from the first 160 participants of the ongoing ImmuneRACE study and from 950 to 1,500 subjects provided by 6 global collaborators. Where HLA class I and class II types were available, the types were taken from metadata supplied by the sample provider, not from assay-based typing. The dataset comprised deeply sampled blood TCRbeta repertoires from subjects exposed to, actively infected with, or recovered from COVID-19. The material from the prospective study consisted of cDNA or gDNA derived from T cells, B-cell-depleted T cells, or PBMCs. Nearly every sample came with metadata listing a de-identified subject ID, COVID-19 status, age in years and sex. The research as a whole found: The amount of clinical and demographic metadata varied by source and participant and was provided uncurated.

Participants in the prospective study were enrolled through a virtual design, were aged about 18 to 90 years, and lived in roughly 24 United States geographic areas. In the prospective study, participants were assigned to cohorts based on the clinical history participants reported in a screening survey and a study questionnaire. Mobile phlebotomists in the prospective study collected whole blood, serum and a nasopharyngeal or oropharyngeal swab from every participant. Prospective study participants could optionally give additional blood draws and questionnaires over a roughly two-month period. Before DNA extraction, blood samples from the prospective study were shipped at room temperature or frozen.

The TCR sequence derives from a woman aged 25 to 39 with acute COVID-19. The sequencing sample was made of PBMCs or T cells enriched from blood (not recorded which). The V and J genes are TRBV2 and TRBJ2-3; D gene: possibly TRBD2, on 6 matching bases. CDR3 protein: CASSLEGRADTQYF. The nucleotides are TGTGCCAGCAGTTTGGAGGGAAGGGCAGATACGCAGTATTTT.